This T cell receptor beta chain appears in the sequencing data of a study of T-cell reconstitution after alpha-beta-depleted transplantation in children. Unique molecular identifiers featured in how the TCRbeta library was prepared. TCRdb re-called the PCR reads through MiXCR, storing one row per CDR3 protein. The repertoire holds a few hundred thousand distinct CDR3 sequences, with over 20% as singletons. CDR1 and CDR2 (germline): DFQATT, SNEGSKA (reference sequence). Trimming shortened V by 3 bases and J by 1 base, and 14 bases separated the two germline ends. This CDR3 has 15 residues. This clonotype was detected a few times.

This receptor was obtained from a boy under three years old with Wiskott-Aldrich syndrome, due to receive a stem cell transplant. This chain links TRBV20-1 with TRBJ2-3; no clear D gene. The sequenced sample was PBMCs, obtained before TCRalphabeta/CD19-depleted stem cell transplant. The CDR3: CSASTGVDGTDTQYF. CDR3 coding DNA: TGCAGTGCTAGTACCGGTGTGGATGGCACAGATACGCAGTATTTT.